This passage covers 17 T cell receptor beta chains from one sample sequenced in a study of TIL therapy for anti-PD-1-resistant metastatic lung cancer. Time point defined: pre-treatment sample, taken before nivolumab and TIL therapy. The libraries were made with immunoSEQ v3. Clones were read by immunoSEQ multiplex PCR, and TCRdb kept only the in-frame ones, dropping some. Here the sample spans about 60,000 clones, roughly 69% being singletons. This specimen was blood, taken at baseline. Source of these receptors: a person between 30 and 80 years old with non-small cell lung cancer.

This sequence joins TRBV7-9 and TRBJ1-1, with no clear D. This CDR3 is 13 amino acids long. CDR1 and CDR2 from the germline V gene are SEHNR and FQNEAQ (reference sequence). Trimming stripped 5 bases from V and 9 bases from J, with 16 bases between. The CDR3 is CASSQRSGLQAFF. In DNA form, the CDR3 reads TGTGCCAGCAGCCAACGATCAGGACTTCAAGCTTTCTTT. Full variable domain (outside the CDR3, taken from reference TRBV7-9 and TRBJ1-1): DTGVSQNPRHKITKRGQNVTFRCDPISEHNRLYWYRQTLGQGPEFLTYFQNEAQLEKSRLLSDRFSAERPKGSFSTLEIQRTEQGDSAMYLCASSQRSGLQAFFGQGTRLTVV.

CDR3 region: CASSDSVGGYGYTF. In DNA, the CDR3 is TGTGCCAGCAGTGACTCCGTGGGAGGCTATGGCTACACCTTC. V gene TRBV6-4 combines with J gene TRBJ1-2, with D unresolved. Trimming cost V 0 bases and J 4 bases, with 9 bases left between them. There are 14 residues in the CDR3. From germline, CDR1 is MRHNA and CDR2 SNTAGT.

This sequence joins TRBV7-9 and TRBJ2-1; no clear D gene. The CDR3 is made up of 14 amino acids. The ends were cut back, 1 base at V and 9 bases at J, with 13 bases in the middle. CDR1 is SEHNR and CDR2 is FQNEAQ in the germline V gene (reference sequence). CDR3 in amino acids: CASSLVVGVGEQFF. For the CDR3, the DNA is TGTGCCAGCAGCTTAGTTGTGGGTGTCGGTGAGCAGTTCTTC.

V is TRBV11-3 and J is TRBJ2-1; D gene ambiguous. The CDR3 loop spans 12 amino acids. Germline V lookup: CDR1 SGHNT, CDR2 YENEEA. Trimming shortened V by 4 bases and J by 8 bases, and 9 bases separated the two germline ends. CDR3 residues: CASSSLGDEQFF. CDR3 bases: TGTGCCAGCAGCTCTCTTGGGGATGAGCAGTTCTTC.

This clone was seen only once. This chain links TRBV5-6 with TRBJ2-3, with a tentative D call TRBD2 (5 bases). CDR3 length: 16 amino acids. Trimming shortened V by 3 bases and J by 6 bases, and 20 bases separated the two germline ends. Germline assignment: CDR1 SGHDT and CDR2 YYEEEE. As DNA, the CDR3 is TGTGCCAGCAGCTCCCCCGAGGGCGCGGGTTATGATACGCAGTATTTT. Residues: CASSSPEGAGYDTQYF. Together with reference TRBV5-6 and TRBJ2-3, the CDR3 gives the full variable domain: DAGVTQSPTHLIKTRGQQVTLRCSPKSGHDTVSWYQQALGQGPQFIFQYYEEEERQRGNFPDRFSGHQFPNYSSELNVNALLLGDSALYLCASSSPEGAGYDTQYFGPGTRLTVL.

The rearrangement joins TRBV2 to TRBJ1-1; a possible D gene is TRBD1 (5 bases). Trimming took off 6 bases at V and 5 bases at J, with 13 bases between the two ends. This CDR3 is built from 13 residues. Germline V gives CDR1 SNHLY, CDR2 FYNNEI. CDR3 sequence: CASSQGVMTEAFF. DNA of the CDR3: TGTGCCAGCAGCCAGGGAGTTATGACTGAAGCTTTCTTT. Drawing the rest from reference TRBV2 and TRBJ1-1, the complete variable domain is EPEVTQTPSHQVTQMGQEVILRCVPISNHLYFYWYRQILGQKVEFLVSFYNNEISEKSEIFDDQFSVERPDGSNFTLKIRSTKLEDSAMYFCASSQGVMTEAFFGQGTRLTVV.

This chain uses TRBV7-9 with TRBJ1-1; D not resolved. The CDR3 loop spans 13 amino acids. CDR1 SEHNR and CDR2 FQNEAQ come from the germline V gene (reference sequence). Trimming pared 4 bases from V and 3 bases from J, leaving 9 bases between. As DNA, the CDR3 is TGTGCCAGCAGCTGGGCTTCAGACACTGAAGCTTTCTTT. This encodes CASSWASDTEAFF.

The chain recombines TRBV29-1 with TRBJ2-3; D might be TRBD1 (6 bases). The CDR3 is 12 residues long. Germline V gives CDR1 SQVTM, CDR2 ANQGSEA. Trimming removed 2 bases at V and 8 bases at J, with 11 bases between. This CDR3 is CSVESGAGTQYF. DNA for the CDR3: TGCAGCGTTGAATCAGGGGCGGGTACGCAGTATTTT.

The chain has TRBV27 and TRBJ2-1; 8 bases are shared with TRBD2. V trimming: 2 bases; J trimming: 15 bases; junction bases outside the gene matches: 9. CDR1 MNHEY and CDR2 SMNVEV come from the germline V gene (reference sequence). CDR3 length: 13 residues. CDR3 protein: CASSLLREAGRFF. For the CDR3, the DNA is TGTGCCAGCAGTTTACTGCGGGAGGCCGGACGGTTCTTC.

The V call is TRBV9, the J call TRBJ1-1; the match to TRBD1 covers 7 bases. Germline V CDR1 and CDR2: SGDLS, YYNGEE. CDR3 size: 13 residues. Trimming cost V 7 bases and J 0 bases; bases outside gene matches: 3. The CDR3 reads CASGDRVNTEAFF. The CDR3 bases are TGTGCCAGCGGAGACAGGGTGAACACTGAAGCTTTCTTT.

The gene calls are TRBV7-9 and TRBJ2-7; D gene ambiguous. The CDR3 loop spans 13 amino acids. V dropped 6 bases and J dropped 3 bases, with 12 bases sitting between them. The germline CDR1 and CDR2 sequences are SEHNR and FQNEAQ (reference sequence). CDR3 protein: CASSLGVNYEQYF. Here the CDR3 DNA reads TGTGCCAGCAGTCTCGGAGTGAACTACGAGCAGTACTTC.

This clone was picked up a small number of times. This CDR3 reads CASSLDIVSEQYF. The CDR3 nucleotides are TGTGCCAGCAGCCTGGACATCGTGAGCGAGCAGTACTTC. The rearrangement joins TRBV7-3 to TRBJ2-7; D perhaps matches TRBD1 (5 bases). The germline V gene encodes CDR1 SGHTA and CDR2 FQGTGA. There are 13 residues in the CDR3. Trimming removed 5 bases at V and 6 bases at J, with 14 bases between.

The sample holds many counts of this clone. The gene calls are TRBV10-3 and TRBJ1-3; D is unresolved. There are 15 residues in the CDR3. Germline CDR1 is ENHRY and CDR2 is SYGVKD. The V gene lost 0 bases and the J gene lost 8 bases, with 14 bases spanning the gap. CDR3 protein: CAISESAGLEYTIYF. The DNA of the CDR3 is TGTGCCATCAGTGAGTCGGCGGGGTTAGAGTACACCATATATTTT.

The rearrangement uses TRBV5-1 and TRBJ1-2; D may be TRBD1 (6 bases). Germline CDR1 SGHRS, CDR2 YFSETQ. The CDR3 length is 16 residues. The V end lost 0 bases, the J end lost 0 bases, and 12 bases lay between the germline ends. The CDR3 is CASSLAPGESNYGYTF. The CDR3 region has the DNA TGCGCCAGCAGCTTGGCGCCAGGGGAATCTAACTATGGCTACACCTTC.

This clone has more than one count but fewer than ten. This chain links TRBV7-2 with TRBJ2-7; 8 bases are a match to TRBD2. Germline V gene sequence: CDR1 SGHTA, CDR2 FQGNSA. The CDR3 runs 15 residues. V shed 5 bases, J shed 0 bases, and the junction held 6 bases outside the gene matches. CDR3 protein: CASSSSGGYSYEQYF. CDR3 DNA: TGTGCCAGCAGCAGCAGCGGGGGTTACTCCTACGAGCAGTACTTC. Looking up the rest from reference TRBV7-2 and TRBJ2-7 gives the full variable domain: GAGVSQSPSNKVTEKGKDVELRCDPISGHTALYWYRQSLGQGLEFLIYFQGNSAPDKSGLPSDRFSAERTGGSVSTLTIQRTQQEDSAVYLCASSSSGGYSYEQYFGPGTRLTVT.

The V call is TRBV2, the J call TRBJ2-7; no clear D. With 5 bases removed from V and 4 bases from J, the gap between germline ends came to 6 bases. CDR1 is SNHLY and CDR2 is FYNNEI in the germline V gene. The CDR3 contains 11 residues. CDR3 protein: CASSPPYEQYF. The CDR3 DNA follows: TGTGCCAGCAGTCCCCCATACGAGCAGTACTTC.

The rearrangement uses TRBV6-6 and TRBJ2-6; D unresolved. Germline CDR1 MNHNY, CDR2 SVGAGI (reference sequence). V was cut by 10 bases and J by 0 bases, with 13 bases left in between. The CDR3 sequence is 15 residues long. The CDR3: CATTPLLSGANVLTF. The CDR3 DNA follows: TGTGCCACCACTCCCCTACTCTCTGGGGCCAACGTCCTGACTTTC.